Ten or more counts support the clone carrying this TCR beta chain. Its antigen is undetermined. The data stem from a study of metastatic and nonmetastatic thyroid tumors. General observations from the study: The study reportedly found significantly higher TCR beta diversity in malignant thyroid tumors than benign nodules, in blood and tumor.

Treatment of any kind had been given to no patient before thyroid surgery. This CDR3 has 16 residues. After removal of 7 bases from V and 1 base from J, the junction contained 8 bases not matched to a gene. TCRdb re-processed the PCR reads through MiXCR. This table has around 18,000 clones, more than 10% appearing once. The sequenced material came from blood. V and J are TRBV12-3 or TRBV12-4 and TRBJ2-2; 8 bases fit TRBD1. This TCR was recovered from a female donor with papillary thyroid cancer or a benign thyroid nodule (not recorded which). Some clones in this sample may be carry-over from other donors' samples. The CDR3 DNA follows: TGTGCCAGCAAAGACACCGGGACAGGGAACACCGGGGAGCTGTTTTTT. Protein sequence: CASKDTGTGNTGELFF.